This T cell receptor beta chain emerged from a study of PD-1 blockade in classical Hodgkin lymphoma. The study's findings and limits: In CD4+ cells, TCR diversity went up significantly by C4D1, but in CD8+ cells it did not. In newly diagnosed patients, baseline TCR diversity was reportedly below that of healthy donors.

The table came from immunoSEQ multiplex PCR; TCRdb's copy has only in-frame clones and leaves some out. Of 25,000 to 35,000 clones in the sample, about 88% were seen once. Specified time point: cycle 4 day 1 (C4D1), after more than 5 weeks of nivolumab. With no exception, relapse followed autologous stem cell transplantation in all patients, and brentuximab vedotin exposure varied. Researchers used magnetic negative selection to pull out pure CD4+ T cells from thawed PBMCs. Germline V lookup: CDR1 SGHTS, CDR2 YDEGEE. This CDR3 is built from 12 residues. V dropped 0 bases and J dropped 3 bases, with 4 bases sitting between them. Details on this clone: Its matching antigen is unknown.

Material: CD4+ T cells from blood, obtained before the fourth cycle of nivolumab. The TCR sequence derives from a human donor with classical Hodgkin lymphoma. The chain uses TRBV5-8 and TRBJ2-7, with D unclear. CDR3 sequence: CASSLGGYEQYF. Written as DNA, the CDR3 is TGTGCCAGCAGCTTGGGAGGCTACGAGCAGTACTTC.